These 32 T cell receptor beta chains were sequenced from one sample in a study of cytomegalovirus exposure and HLA in healthy donors. 13 Jbeta primers and 60 Vbeta primers were used for the PCR. Here immunoSEQ multiplex PCR was the method, and the copy in TCRdb shows in-frame clones only, minus some. The data hold 150,000 to 200,000 clones, with roughly three quarters observed a single time. Material: PBMCs. These receptors were taken from a woman aged 45-59 years in good health and CMV-seronegative.

The V call is TRBV5-1, the J call TRBJ2-7, with D uncertain. The CDR3 is 14 amino acids. The germline V and J ends were trimmed by 0 bases and 2 bases, with 9 bases remaining between them. The germline CDR1 and CDR2 sequences are SGHRS and YFSETQ. In DNA form, the CDR3 reads TGCGCCAGCAGCTTGGAACAAATCACCTACGAGCAGTACTTC. This gives the protein CASSLEQITYEQYF.

The gene calls are TRBV28 and TRBJ1-3; TRBD1 agrees at 8 bases. CDR1 and CDR2 (germline): MDHEN, SYDVKM. The CDR3 is 14 residues long. The ends lost 2 bases at V and 3 bases at J; junction bases unmatched: 0. CDR3 bases: TGTGCCAGCAGTTTAGGGACAGGTGGAAACACCATATATTTT. This encodes CASSLGTGGNTIYF.

This clone was detected a few times. The J gene is TRBJ1-2, the V gene TRBV6-5, with 8 bases identical to TRBD1. From germline, CDR1 is MNHEY and CDR2 SVGAGI. Trimming removed 8 bases from V and 4 bases from J; junction bases left unmatched: 3. This CDR3 is 12 amino acids long. The CDR3 here is CASRQGTYGYTF. DNA for the CDR3: TGTGCCAGCCGACAGGGGACCTATGGCTACACCTTC.

V is TRBV6-1 and J is TRBJ2-7; tentative D call: TRBD2 (5 bases). The CDR3 spans 14 residues. The germline gives CDR1 MNHNS, CDR2 SASEGT. V lost 6 bases and J lost 3, with 15 bases in between. This CDR3 reads CASRTTILIYEQYF. CDR3 DNA: TGTGCCAGCAGGACTACAATTCTAATCTACGAGCAGTACTTC.

V gene TRBV2 combines with J gene TRBJ1-5; D is unclear. V was pared by 3 bases and J by 0 bases, with 6 bases between. The CDR3 consists of 14 residues. Germline CDR1 reads SNHLY; CDR2 reads FYNNEI. CDR3 DNA sequence: TGTGCCAGCAGTGACAGGCTTAGCAATCAGCCCCAGCATTTT. Its protein product is CASSDRLSNQPQHF. The whole variable domain, filled in from reference TRBV2 and TRBJ1-5, reads EPEVTQTPSHQVTQMGQEVILRCVPISNHLYFYWYRQILGQKVEFLVSFYNNEISEKSEIFDDQFSVERPDGSNFTLKIRSTKLEDSAMYFCASSDRLSNQPQHFGDGTRLSIL.

The V gene is TRBV29-1, the J gene TRBJ1-3; weak D call: TRBD1 (5 bases). The V gene's germline CDR1 is SQVTM and CDR2 ANQGSEA. Deletions cut 3 bases from V and 4 bases from J, with 7 bases between. This CDR3 has 12 amino acids. The CDR3: CSVDTGGNTIYF. In nucleotides, the CDR3 is TGCAGCGTTGACACAGGAGGAAACACCATATATTTT.

V and J are TRBV7-9 and TRBJ2-7; 9 bases line up with TRBD1. With V trimmed by 5 bases and J by 5 bases, 10 bases remained unmatched. The germline V gene encodes CDR1 SEHNR and CDR2 FQNEAQ (reference sequence). CDR3 size: 15 residues. The CDR3 is CASSQSGTGNHEQYF. The CDR3 nucleotides read TGTGCCAGCAGCCAGTCCGGGACAGGGAACCACGAGCAGTACTTC.

This clone was picked up a small number of times. J is TRBJ2-5 and V is TRBV4-2; tentatively, D is TRBD2 (6 bases). The germline gives CDR1 LGHNA, CDR2 YNFKEQ. CDR3 length equals 15 residues. Trimming stripped 0 bases from V and 5 bases from J, with 13 bases between. CDR3 loop: CASSQEMAGWETQYF. The CDR3 coding sequence is TGTGCCAGCAGCCAAGAGATGGCGGGGTGGGAGACCCAGTACTTC.

The V gene is TRBV2, the J gene TRBJ1-5, with a weak D call TRBD1 (5 bases). Trimming removed 3 bases at V and 7 bases at J, with 13 bases between. This CDR3 has 14 residues. The germline V gene has CDR1 SNHLY and CDR2 FYNNEI. CDR3 DNA sequence: TGTGCCAGCAGTGATCGGGCAGGGTGGCAGCCCCAGCATTTT. This encodes CASSDRAGWQPQHF.

The chain is built from TRBV21-1 and TRBJ2-1; the D call TRBD2 from the table was never checked on the DNA. TRBV21-1 is labeled a pseudogene. The CDR3 is 18 amino acids. CDR3 bases: TGTGCCAGCAGCAAAAGGGTTAGCGGGGGGACTCTTTACAATGAGCAGTTCTTC. It yields the protein CASSKRVSGGTLYNEQFF.

The rearrangement uses TRBV6-5 and TRBJ1-2; D might be TRBD1 (6 bases). The CDR3 is made up of 15 amino acids. From germline, CDR1 is MNHEY and CDR2 SVGAGI. Trimming took 2 bases from V and 7 from J, leaving 17 bases between them. CDR3 in DNA: TGTGCCAGCAGTTACCGCAATACAGGGAGGGGTGGCTACACCTTC. This gives the protein CASSYRNTGRGGYTF.

The V call is TRBV28, the J call TRBJ2-1, with TRBD2 identical over 8 bases. This CDR3 region has 13 residues. CDR1 is MDHEN, CDR2 SYDVKM, per germline. V gave up 6 bases and J gave up 4 bases; unmatched junction bases: 2. The CDR3 nucleotides read TGTGCCAGCAGGGCGGGGGGTTACAATGAGCAGTTCTTC. It encodes CASRAGGYNEQFF.

The J gene is TRBJ1-1, the V gene TRBV4-3; D is unclear. The CDR3 sequence is 17 residues long. V gave up 0 bases and J gave up 1 base, with 15 bases separating them. Germline V lookup: CDR1 LGHNA, CDR2 YSLEER. CDR3 nucleotide sequence: TGCGCCAGCAGCCAAGACTATCCACAGATTAGGAACACTGAAGCTTTCTTT. It is translated as CASSQDYPQIRNTEAFF.

This clone appeared a few times. V and J are TRBV4-2 and TRBJ2-2; 15 bases map to TRBD2. There are 22 residues in the CDR3. Germline CDR1 LGHNA, CDR2 YNFKEQ. V dropped 3 bases and J dropped 1; count of bases not matched to a gene: 15. The CDR3: CASSHENRIPGLAGGNTGELFF. In DNA form, the CDR3 reads TGTGCCAGCAGCCATGAAAATAGGATCCCGGGACTAGCGGGAGGGAACACCGGGGAGCTGTTTTTT.

CDR3 amino acids: CASSTFSSDTQGSKWGQYF. The CDR3, as DNA: TGTGCCAGCAGTACCTTTTCGTCCGATACACAGGGGAGTAAGTGGGGGCAGTACTTC. This rearrangement joins TRBV28 to TRBJ2-7, with 7 positions matching TRBD1. Trimming cost V 5 bases and J 9 bases; bases outside gene matches: 28. In germline, CDR1 is MDHEN, CDR2 SYDVKM. The CDR3 spans 19 residues. The full variable domain, rest sourced from reference TRBV28 and TRBJ2-7, is DVKVTQSSRYLVKRTGEKVFLECVQDMDHENMFWYRQDPGLGLRLIYFSYDVKMKEKGDIPEGYSVSREKKERFSLILESASTNQTSMYLCASSTFSSDTQGSKWGQYFGPGTRLTVT.

The chain joins TRBV4-1 to TRBJ2-7; possible D gene TRBD2, 5 bases. The CDR3 is 13 residues long. V was shortened by 2 bases and J by 4 bases, with 9 bases between the two germline ends. Germline loops: CDR1 MGHRA, CDR2 YSYEKL. The CDR3 DNA reads as TGCGCCAGCAGCCAATTAGCGAATTACGAGCAGTACTTC. Translated: CASSQLANYEQYF.

Only one count was recorded for this clone. The chain employs TRBV30 and TRBJ2-7, with TRBD2 as a possible D gene (5 bases). Germline CDR1 reads GTSNPN; CDR2 reads SVGIG (reference sequence). This CDR3 has 11 residues. The V and J ends lost 8 bases and 2 bases respectively, with 10 bases between them. Here the CDR3 reads CAHGGPYEQYF. CDR3 sequence (DNA): TGTGCCCACGGCGGGCCCTACGAGCAGTACTTC. The full variable domain, its missing parts supplied by reference TRBV30 and TRBJ2-7, is SQTIHQWPATLVQPVGSPLSLECTVEGTSNPNLYWYRQAAGRGLQLLFYSVGIGQISSEVPQNLSASRPQDRQFILSSKKLLLSDSGFYLCAHGGPYEQYFGPGTRLTVT.

This clone was counted between two and nine times. The V call is TRBV27, the J call TRBJ2-6; TRBD1 agrees at 7 bases. From germline, CDR1 is MNHEY and CDR2 SMNVEV (reference sequence). The CDR3 loop spans 18 amino acids. Trimming removed 4 bases from V and 0 bases from J; junction bases left unmatched: 9. The CDR3 region has the DNA TGTGCCAGCAGTTCTCTGGGCAGGGGGAGCTCTGGGGCCAACGTCCTGACTTTC. This translates into CASSSLGRGSSGANVLTF.

The V gene is TRBV9, the J gene TRBJ1-5; a possible D gene is TRBD1 (5 bases). The V gene lost 3 bases and the J gene lost 7 bases, with 14 bases spanning the gap. The CDR3 consists of 14 residues. Per germline, CDR1 SGDLS and CDR2 YYNGEE. The CDR3 loop reads CASSGRGVGQPQHF. The CDR3 DNA sequence: TGTGCCAGCAGCGGTCGGGGGGTCGGGCAGCCCCAGCATTTT.

The chain has TRBV19 and TRBJ1-5, with D tentatively TRBD1 (5 bases). CDR1 is LNHDA, CDR2 SQIVND, per germline (reference sequence). V lost 0 bases, J lost 4 bases, and 10 bases lay in between. The CDR3 is made up of 15 amino acids. CDR3 loop: CASSIDPGGNQPQHF. DNA of the CDR3: TGTGCCAGTAGTATAGATCCCGGGGGTAATCAGCCCCAGCATTTT. The full variable domain, completed using reference TRBV19 and TRBJ1-5, is DGGITQSPKYLFRKEGQNVTLSCEQNLNHDAMYWYRQDPGQGLRLIYYSQIVNDFQKGDIAEGYSVSREKKESFPLTVTSAQKNPTAFYLCASSIDPGGNQPQHFGDGTRLSIL.

The chain uses TRBV7-6 and TRBJ1-4; tentatively, D is TRBD1 (5 bases). The V end was cut by 1 base, the J end by 5 bases, with 8 bases between. The CDR3 loop spans 14 amino acids. CDR1 and CDR2 (germline): SGHVS, FNYEAQ. The CDR3 DNA reads as TGTGCCAGCAGCTTAGGGTCAGGGAATGAAAAACTGTTTTTT. Translating it yields CASSLGSGNEKLFF.

This chain uses TRBV9 with TRBJ1-1; no clear D gene. The CDR3 sequence is 14 residues long. Germline V CDR1 and CDR2: SGDLS, YYNGEE. The V gene lost 4 bases and the J gene lost 5 bases, with 15 bases spanning the gap. CDR3 residues: CASSRPGRETEAFF. CDR3 DNA sequence: TGTGCCAGCAGCCGGCCGGGGAGGGAGACTGAAGCTTTCTTT.

This clone was counted a few times. The chain uses TRBV29-1 and TRBJ2-7, with 7 bases matching TRBD2. The germline CDR1 and CDR2 sequences are SQVTM and ANQGSEA. J gave up 4 bases and V 6 bases, and 9 bases lay outside the gene matches. The CDR3 is 13 residues long. The CDR3 DNA follows: TGCAGCGTCCCTTCTAGCGGCGGTTACGAGCAGTACTTC. Translated, it gives CSVPSSGGYEQYF.

This rearrangement joins TRBV19 to TRBJ2-2; perhaps TRBD2 as D (5 bases). Between the trimmed V and J ends, which lost 0 bases and 7 bases, there was a span of 12 bases. Germline CDR1 and CDR2: LNHDA and SQIVND (reference sequence). The CDR3 extends over 15 amino acids. CDR3: CASSIDGGADGELFF. The CDR3 DNA sequence: TGTGCCAGTAGTATAGATGGCGGAGCGGACGGGGAGCTGTTTTTT.

The chain has TRBV29-1 and TRBJ1-1, with 7 bases that match TRBD1. CDR1 SQVTM and CDR2 ANQGSEA come from the germline V gene. CDR3 length: 14 amino acids. Losses at the gene ends were 6 bases for V and 0 bases for J; bases not matched to a gene: 7. CDR3 sequence reads: CSVMGQRMNTEAFF. The CDR3 DNA reads as TGCAGCGTAATGGGACAGAGGATGAACACTGAAGCTTTCTTT.

The rearrangement links TRBV28 to TRBJ1-1, with 9 bases aligning to TRBD1. J was trimmed by 6 bases and V by 6 bases; bases with no gene match: 14. Germline CDR1 MDHEN, CDR2 SYDVKM. This CDR3 is built from 16 residues. CDR3 region: CASRPSPGQGDAEAFF. The DNA for the CDR3 is TGTGCCAGCAGGCCGAGTCCGGGACAGGGCGACGCTGAAGCTTTCTTT.

The rearrangement uses TRBV7-8 and TRBJ2-3; the D is unclear. The ends were cut back, 0 bases at V and 7 bases at J, with 5 bases in the middle. There are 12 residues in the CDR3. Germline-derived CDR1 and CDR2 are SGHVS and FQNEAQ. CDR3: CASSLARNTQYF. The CDR3 coding sequence is TGTGCCAGCAGCTTAGCGCGGAATACGCAGTATTTT.

The table lists this clone with a few counts. The chain employs TRBV18 and TRBJ2-1; 12 bases map to TRBD2. The length of the CDR3 is 16 residues. CDR1 is KGHSH and CDR2 is LQKENI in the germline V gene. After removal of 3 bases from V and 7 bases from J, the junction contained 7 bases not matched to a gene. The CDR3 DNA reads as TGTGCCAGCTCACCGGCTAGCGGGAGGGCTGTGAATGAGCAGTTCTTC. This translates into CASSPASGRAVNEQFF.

Regarding this clone: Within the sample, other DNA sequences also encode this same CDR3. The chain carries TRBV4-3 and TRBJ2-5, with 10 bases lining up with TRBD2. Germline lookup yields CDR1 LGHNA and CDR2 YSLEER. The junction had 12 bases not matched to a gene; V was cut back by 0 bases and J by 5 bases. CDR3 length: 18 residues. The CDR3 loop is CASSQDALGLAGVETQYF. In nucleotides, the CDR3 is TGCGCCAGCAGCCAAGACGCCTTAGGGCTAGCGGGAGTTGAGACCCAGTACTTC.

This clone was picked up one time. CDR3 sequence (DNA): TGTGCCAGCAGCCCCCCAATACAGCGGGCTTCCTACAATGAGCAGTTCTTC. Translation: CASSPPIQRASYNEQFF. V gene TRBV5-8 combines with J gene TRBJ2-1, with a tentative D call TRBD2 (6 bases). Germline CDR1 SGHTS, CDR2 YDEGEE. Trimming pared 4 bases from V and 1 base from J, leaving 18 bases between. The CDR3 loop spans 17 amino acids.

The chain carries TRBV5-1 and TRBJ2-1; 7 bases fit TRBD2. The germline V gene has CDR1 SGHRS and CDR2 YFSETQ. This CDR3 is built from 16 residues. Unmatched junction bases numbered 14, after V lost 4 bases and J lost 7 bases. CDR3 in amino acids: CASSLTTGLMGNEQFF. CDR3 DNA: TGCGCCAGCAGCCTGACTACGGGACTAATGGGAAATGAGCAGTTCTTC.

The chain uses TRBV10-2 and TRBJ1-1; the match to TRBD1 covers 8 bases. V shed 4 bases and J 7 bases; nucleotides not matched to a gene: 11. CDR1 WSHSY and CDR2 SAAADI come from the germline V gene. This CDR3 region has 15 residues. CDR3 region: CASSGRPQGVVEAFF. CDR3 nucleotides: TGCGCCAGCAGTGGCCGGCCACAGGGGGTGGTTGAAGCTTTCTTT.